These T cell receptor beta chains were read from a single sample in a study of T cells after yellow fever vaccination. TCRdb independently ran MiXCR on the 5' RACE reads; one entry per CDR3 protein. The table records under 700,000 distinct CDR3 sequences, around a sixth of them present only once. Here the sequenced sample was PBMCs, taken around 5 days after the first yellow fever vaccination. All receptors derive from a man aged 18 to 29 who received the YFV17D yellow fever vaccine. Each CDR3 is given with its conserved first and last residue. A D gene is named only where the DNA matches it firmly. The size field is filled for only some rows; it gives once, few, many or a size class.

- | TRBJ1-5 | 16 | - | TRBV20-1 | CSARSRGRDWDQPQHF | TGCAGTGCTAGATCCAGGGGCAGGGACTGGGATCAGCCCCAGCATTTT
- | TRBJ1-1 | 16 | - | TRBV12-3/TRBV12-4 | CASSLPRGTPITEAFF | TGTGCCAGCAGTTTACCACGAGGAACACCGATCACTGAAGCTTTCTTT
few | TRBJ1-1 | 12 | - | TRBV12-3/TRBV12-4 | CASSLDSVEAFF | TGTGCCAGCAGTTTAGACTCAGTAGAAGCTTTCTTT
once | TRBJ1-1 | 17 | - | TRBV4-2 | CASSRLDNPRMNTEAFF | TGTGCCAGCAGCCGATTAGACAACCCAAGGATGAACACTGAAGCTTTCTTT
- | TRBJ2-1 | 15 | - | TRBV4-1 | CASSFRDQAYNEQFF | TGCGCCAGCAGCTTCCGGGACCAAGCCTACAATGAACAGTTCTTC
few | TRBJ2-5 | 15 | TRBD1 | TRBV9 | CASSVERTGPETQYF | TGTGCCAGCAGCGTAGAACGGACAGGCCCGGAGACCCAGTACTTC
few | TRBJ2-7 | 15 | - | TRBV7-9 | CASSFRGTGPYEQYF | TGTGCCAGCAGTTTTAGGGGAACAGGGCCGTACGAGCAGTACTTC
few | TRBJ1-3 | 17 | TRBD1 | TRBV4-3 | CASSHEGQGASGNTIYF | TGCGCCAGCAGCCACGAGGGGCAGGGGGCGAGTGGAAACACCATATATTTT
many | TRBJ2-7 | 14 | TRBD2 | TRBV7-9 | CASTIAGGTYEQYF | TGTGCCAGCACCATAGCGGGGGGAACCTACGAGCAGTACTTC
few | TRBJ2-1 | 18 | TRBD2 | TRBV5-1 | CASSRRGGTRSSYNEQFF | TGCGCCAGCAGCAGACGCGGGGGGACCCGAAGCTCCTACAATGAGCAGTTCTTC
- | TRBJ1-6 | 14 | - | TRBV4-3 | CASSQGGAYGPLHF | TGCGCCAGCAGCCAAGGGGGGGCCTACGGGCCCCTCCACTTT
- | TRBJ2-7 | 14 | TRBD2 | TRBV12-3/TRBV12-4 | CASSPSGGATEQYF | TGTGCCAGCAGCCCTAGCGGGGGGGCAACCGAGCAGTACTTC
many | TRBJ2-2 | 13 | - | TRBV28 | CASRRSDTGELFF | TGTGCCAGCAGACGGAGTGACACCGGGGAGCTGTTTTTT
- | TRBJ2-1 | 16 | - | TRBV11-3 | CASSLERQASYNEQFF | TGTGCCAGCAGCTTAGAAAGACAGGCGTCCTACAATGAGCAGTTCTTC
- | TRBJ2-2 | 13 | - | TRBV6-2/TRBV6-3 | CASLNLGSGELFF | TGTGCCAGTCTAAACCTGGGTTCCGGGGAGCTGTTTTTT
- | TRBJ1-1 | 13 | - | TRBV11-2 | CASSLDINTEAFF | TGTGCCAGCAGCTTAGATATTAACACTGAAGCTTTCTTT
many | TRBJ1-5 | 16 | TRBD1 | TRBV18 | CASSTNGQGNNQPQHF | TGTGCCAGCTCTACTAACGGACAGGGCAACAATCAGCCCCAGCATTTT
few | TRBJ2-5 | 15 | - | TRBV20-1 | CSASDRQLGGETQYF | TGCAGTGCTAGTGATCGACAGCTAGGGGGAGAGACCCAGTACTTC
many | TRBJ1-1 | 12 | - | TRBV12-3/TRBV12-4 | CASNFGNTEAFF | TGTGCCAGCAACTTCGGAAACACTGAAGCTTTCTTT
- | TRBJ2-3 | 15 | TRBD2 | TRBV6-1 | CASSGRTRGTDTQYF | TGTGCCAGCAGTGGCCGGACTAGAGGTACAGATACGCAGTATTTT
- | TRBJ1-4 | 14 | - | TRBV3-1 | CASSQRDRNEKLFF | TGTGCCAGCAGCCAACGGGATCGGAATGAAAAACTGTTTTTT
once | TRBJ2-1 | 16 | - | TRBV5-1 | CASSFSPVTGENEQFF | TGCGCCAGCAGCTTTTCCCCCGTAACAGGCGAAAATGAGCAGTTCTTC
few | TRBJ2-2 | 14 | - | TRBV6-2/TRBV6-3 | CASRRNWGSGELFF | TGTGCCAGCAGGCGGAACTGGGGGTCCGGGGAGCTGTTTTTT
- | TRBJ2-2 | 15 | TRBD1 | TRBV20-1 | CSARSGQVSTGELFF | TGCAGTGCTCGTTCCGGACAGGTGTCCACCGGGGAGCTGTTTTTT
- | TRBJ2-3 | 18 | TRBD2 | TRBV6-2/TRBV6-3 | CASSYSNSGTSVTDTQYF | TGTGCCAGCAGTTACTCCAACTCCGGGACTAGCGTCACAGATACGCAGTATTTT
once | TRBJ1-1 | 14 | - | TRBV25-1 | CASSTAGKPTEAFF | TGTGCCAGCAGTACCGCCGGGAAGCCCACTGAAGCTTTCTTT
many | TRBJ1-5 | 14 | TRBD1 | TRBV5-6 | CASSSGTGWQPQHF | TGTGCCAGCAGCTCGGGGACAGGTTGGCAGCCCCAGCATTTT
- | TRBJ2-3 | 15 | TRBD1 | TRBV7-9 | CASSLTGSDPDTQYF | TGTGCCAGCAGCTTGACAGGGTCGGATCCAGATACGCAGTATTTT
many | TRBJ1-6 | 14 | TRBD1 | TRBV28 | CASRGDRESSPLHF | TGTGCCAGCAGGGGGGACAGGGAGAGTTCACCCCTCCACTTT
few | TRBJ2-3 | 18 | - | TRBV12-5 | CASGLLLLGQVGTDTQYF | TGTGCTAGTGGTTTGCTGCTCCTTGGACAAGTAGGCACAGATACGCAGTATTTT